Sequencing of this T cell receptor beta chain was carried out in a study of blood T cell repertoires in COVID-19. TCRdb's copy holds only in-frame clones and misses some; the assay was immunoSEQ multiplex PCR. The sample lists around 250,000 clones, roughly 80% occurring once. Source material: peripheral blood. This TCR was sampled from a woman aged 18-29 years with acute or convalescent COVID-19.

CDR3 in DNA: TGTGCCAGCAGTTACTCGGGACAGACTGAAAAACTGTTTTTT. Its protein product is CASSYSGQTEKLFF. The V call is TRBV6-6, the J call TRBJ1-4, with TRBD1 matching 7 bases. Germline V lookup: CDR1 MNHNY, CDR2 SVGAGI (reference sequence). The CDR3 length is 14 residues. The trim removed 0 bases at V and 7 bases at J, leaving 2 bases unmatched.